One T cell receptor beta chain is described in this entry. This sample stems from a study of cytomegalovirus exposure and HLA in healthy donors. Vbeta (60) and Jbeta (13) primers were used in the PCR. TCRdb's table, derived via immunoSEQ multiplex PCR, lists solely in-frame clones and lacks some. The top ten hold roughly 32% of the sample, which has over 70,000 clones, roughly 80% seen once. V was cut by 0 bases and J by 10 bases, with 19 bases left in between. Germline V gene data show CDR1 as GTSNPN and CDR2 as SVGIG (reference sequence). There are 15 residues in the CDR3. The rearrangement joins TRBV30 to TRBJ2-1, with D perhaps TRBD2 (6 bases). This TCR came from a man aged 45 to 65 in good health and CMV-seropositive. Sequencing was performed on PBMCs. The CDR3 DNA sequence: TGTGCCTGGAGTGTACGGTCTTTGAGGGAGGTGGAGCAGTTCTTC. Protein sequence: CAWSVRSLREVEQFF.